This T cell receptor beta chain emerged from a study of identical twins. Germline CDR1 reads MNHEY; CDR2 reads SMNVEV (reference sequence). Between the trimmed V and J ends, which lost 0 bases and 8 bases, there was a span of 5 bases. The CDR3 is 13 amino acids. TCRdb reprocessed the 5' RACE reads with MiXCR, giving one entry per CDR3 protein. Here the sample spans fewer than 650,000 distinct CDR3 sequences, around 9.6% being singletons. The table lists this clonotype with many counts. The same sample was also studied in work on yellow fever vaccine responses in identical twins.

The chain recombines TRBV27 with TRBJ1-6; possibly TRBD1 for D (5 bases). The receptor was derived from a woman aged 18-30 years in good health. Sequenced material: PBMCs. CDR3 loop: CASSLSQDSPLHF. The CDR3 DNA reads TGTGCCAGCAGTTTATCACAGGATTCACCCCTCCACTTT.